The next 2 T cell receptor beta chains were all read from a single sample in a study of technical replicates of blood from a few donors. Assay: immunoSEQ multiplex PCR; the TCRdb copy retains only in-frame clones and omits some. The sample consists of 70,000 to 95,000 clones, around 97% of them appearing once. Source material: T cells isolated from PBMCs. These receptors all stem from a human donor in good health.

J is TRBJ2-7 and V is TRBV15, with 10 bases matching TRBD1. With V trimmed by 2 bases and J by 3 bases, 10 bases remained unmatched. Germline CDR1 is LNHNV and CDR2 is YYDKDF (reference sequence). CDR3 length equals 17 residues. In DNA form, the CDR3 reads TGTGCCACCAGCAGACCTCCGGGACAGGGGAAAAGCTACGAGCAGTACTTC. Residues: CATSRPPGQGKSYEQYF.

The chain is built from TRBV27 and TRBJ2-7, with D perhaps matching TRBD2 (5 bases). The CDR3 is 15 residues long. Trimming cost V 3 bases and J 4 bases, with 16 bases left between them. Germline V gene sequence: CDR1 MNHEY, CDR2 SMNVEV (reference sequence). For the CDR3, the DNA is TGTGCCAGCAGTTTGAGAGGGAGCTTCAGGTACGAGCAGTACTTC. Amino acids: CASSLRGSFRYEQYF.